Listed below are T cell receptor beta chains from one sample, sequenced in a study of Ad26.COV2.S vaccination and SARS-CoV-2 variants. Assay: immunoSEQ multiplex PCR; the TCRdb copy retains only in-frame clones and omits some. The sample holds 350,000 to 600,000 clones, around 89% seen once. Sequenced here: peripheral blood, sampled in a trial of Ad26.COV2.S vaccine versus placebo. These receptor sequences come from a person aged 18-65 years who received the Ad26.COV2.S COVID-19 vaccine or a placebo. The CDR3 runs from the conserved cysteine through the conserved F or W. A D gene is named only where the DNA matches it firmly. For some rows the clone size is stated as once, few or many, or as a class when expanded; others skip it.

cdr3_aa: CASSQVPGQGAETQYF
cdr3_nt: TGTGCCAGCAGCCAAGTCCCCGGACAGGGGGCAGAGACCCAGTACTTC
clone_size: NA
d_call: TRBD1
j_call: TRBJ2-5
v_call: TRBV3-1/TRBV3-2

cdr3_aa: CASSQEGEGGPGSKNIQYF
cdr3_nt: TGCGCCAGCAGCCAAGAGGGAGAGGGGGGGCCCGGTTCCAAAAACATTCAGTACTTC
clone_size: NA
d_call: NA
j_call: TRBJ2-4
v_call: TRBV4-3

cdr3_aa: CASSSRTSGISYEQYF
cdr3_nt: TGTGCCAGCAGTTCCCGGACTAGCGGCATCTCCTACGAGCAGTACTTC
clone_size: NA
d_call: TRBD2
j_call: TRBJ2-7
v_call: TRBV6-5

cdr3_aa: CASGGGTGSPLHF
cdr3_nt: TGTGCCAGCGGGGGCGGGACGGGATCACCCCTCCACTTT
clone_size: NA
d_call: NA
j_call: TRBJ1-6
v_call: TRBV28

cdr3_aa: CASSQAQGKNIQYF
cdr3_nt: TGTGCCAGCAGCCAAGCCCAGGGGAAAAACATTCAGTACTTC
clone_size: NA
d_call: NA
j_call: TRBJ2-4
v_call: TRBV3-1/TRBV3-2

cdr3_aa: CASSPSGTGKNQPQHF
cdr3_nt: TGTGCCAGTAGCCCTTCCGGGACAGGGAAGAATCAGCCCCAGCATTTT
clone_size: once
d_call: TRBD1
j_call: TRBJ1-5
v_call: TRBV19

cdr3_aa: CASSWTSGTTYEQYF
cdr3_nt: TGTGCCAGTAGCTGGACTAGCGGGACTACTTACGAGCAGTACTTC
clone_size: NA
d_call: TRBD2
j_call: TRBJ2-7
v_call: TRBV19

cdr3_aa: CASSQGGYEQYF
cdr3_nt: TGTGCCAGCAGCCAGGGGGGCTACGAGCAGTACTTC
clone_size: NA
d_call: NA
j_call: TRBJ2-7
v_call: TRBV3-1/TRBV3-2

cdr3_aa: CASSLALTRDEKLFF
cdr3_nt: TGTGCCAGCAGCTTAGCGCTCACCCGCGATGAAAAACTGTTTTTT
clone_size: NA
d_call: NA
j_call: TRBJ1-4
v_call: TRBV7-2

cdr3_aa: CASTGTSGHNEQFF
cdr3_nt: TGTGCCAGCACCGGGACTAGCGGCCACAATGAGCAGTTCTTC
clone_size: NA
d_call: TRBD2
j_call: TRBJ2-1
v_call: TRBV6-5

cdr3_aa: CASSLGAADTQYF
cdr3_nt: TGTGCCAGCAGCTTGGGTGCGGCAGATACGCAGTATTTT
clone_size: NA
d_call: NA
j_call: TRBJ2-3
v_call: TRBV7-3

cdr3_aa: CASSYDRGRNEQFF
cdr3_nt: TGTGCCAGCAGTTACGACAGGGGTAGGAATGAGCAGTTCTTC
clone_size: NA
d_call: TRBD1
j_call: TRBJ2-1
v_call: TRBV6-6

cdr3_aa: CASRTQLGGTEAFF
cdr3_nt: TGTGCCAGCAGGACCCAACTTGGAGGGACTGAAGCTTTCTTT
clone_size: NA
d_call: NA
j_call: TRBJ1-1
v_call: TRBV6-5

cdr3_aa: CASIDSVGGAFF
cdr3_nt: TGTGCCAGCATCGATTCCGTAGGTGGAGCTTTCTTT
clone_size: NA
d_call: NA
j_call: TRBJ1-1
v_call: TRBV28

cdr3_aa: CASSGRDSSADTQYF
cdr3_nt: TGTGCCAGCAGCGGTCGGGACAGCTCTGCAGATACGCAGTATTTT
clone_size: NA
d_call: TRBD1
j_call: TRBJ2-3
v_call: TRBV25-1

cdr3_aa: CAWIYGGSYGYTF
cdr3_nt: TGTGCCTGGATATACGGGGGTAGCTATGGCTACACCTTC
clone_size: NA
d_call: NA
j_call: TRBJ1-2
v_call: TRBV30

cdr3_aa: CASSFSPTSNEKLFF
cdr3_nt: TGTGCCAGCAGCTTTTCCCCGACGAGTAATGAAAAACTGTTTTTT
clone_size: NA
d_call: NA
j_call: TRBJ1-4
v_call: TRBV7-6

cdr3_aa: CASSYPQGAYVLEQFF
cdr3_nt: TGTGCCAGCTCATACCCTCAGGGGGCTTATGTTTTGGAGCAGTTCTTC
clone_size: NA
d_call: TRBD1
j_call: TRBJ2-1
v_call: TRBV18

cdr3_aa: CSVGDRPQLPYEQYF
cdr3_nt: TGCAGCGTAGGGGACAGGCCCCAACTCCCCTACGAGCAGTACTTC
clone_size: NA
d_call: TRBD1
j_call: TRBJ2-7
v_call: TRBV29-1

cdr3_aa: CASSREQGWGYTF
cdr3_nt: TGTGCCAGCAGCCGAGAACAGGGGTGGGGCTACACCTTC
clone_size: NA
d_call: TRBD1
j_call: TRBJ1-2
v_call: TRBV7-9

cdr3_aa: CASSTLGRGELYNEQFF
cdr3_nt: TGTGCCAGCAGCACCCTCGGGCGGGGGGAACTATACAATGAGCAGTTCTTC
clone_size: NA
d_call: TRBD2
j_call: TRBJ2-1
v_call: TRBV7-6

cdr3_aa: CASSGLYDEQFF
cdr3_nt: TGTGCCAGCAGTGGATTGTACGATGAGCAGTTCTTC
clone_size: NA
d_call: NA
j_call: TRBJ2-1
v_call: TRBV2

cdr3_aa: CASSALGATNEKLFF
cdr3_nt: TGTGCCAGCAGCGCCTTAGGTGCAACTAATGAAAAACTGTTTTTT
clone_size: NA
d_call: NA
j_call: TRBJ1-4
v_call: TRBV9

cdr3_aa: CASSLAAGAYEQYF
cdr3_nt: TGTGCCAGCAGCTTAGCGGCAGGGGCCTACGAGCAGTACTTC
clone_size: NA
d_call: NA
j_call: TRBJ2-7
v_call: TRBV7-2

cdr3_aa: CASSLSQDTGELFF
cdr3_nt: TGCGCCAGCAGCTTATCTCAAGACACCGGGGAGCTGTTTTTT
clone_size: NA
d_call: NA
j_call: TRBJ2-2
v_call: TRBV5-1

cdr3_aa: CASSAPWDFTETQYF
cdr3_nt: TGTGCCAGCAGCGCACCGTGGGACTTTACGGAGACCCAGTACTTC
clone_size: NA
d_call: NA
j_call: TRBJ2-5
v_call: TRBV7-9

cdr3_aa: CASSKAEGPYEQYF
cdr3_nt: TGTGCCAGCAGCAAAGCGGAGGGCCCCTACGAGCAGTACTTC
clone_size: NA
d_call: NA
j_call: TRBJ2-7
v_call: TRBV21-1

cdr3_aa: CASSRGWTGGSNQPQHF
cdr3_nt: TGCGCCAGCAGCCGAGGATGGACAGGGGGGAGCAATCAGCCCCAGCATTTT
clone_size: NA
d_call: TRBD1
j_call: TRBJ1-5
v_call: TRBV4-1

cdr3_aa: CASSLSGVRLGGIGTQYF
cdr3_nt: TGTGCCAGCAGCTTATCGGGGGTGCGGTTGGGAGGAATCGGGACCCAGTACTTC
clone_size: NA
d_call: NA
j_call: TRBJ2-5
v_call: TRBV7-8

cdr3_aa: CASSLQGARNSPLHF
cdr3_nt: TGTGCCAGCAGTTTGCAGGGGGCGCGGAATTCACCCCTCCACTTT
clone_size: NA
d_call: TRBD1
j_call: TRBJ1-6
v_call: TRBV28

cdr3_aa: CAWSIRGGRIYNEQFF
cdr3_nt: TGTGCCTGGAGTATACGGGGGGGCCGGATCTACAATGAGCAGTTCTTC
clone_size: NA
d_call: TRBD2
j_call: TRBJ2-1
v_call: TRBV30

cdr3_aa: CASSVTGTVGEKLFF
cdr3_nt: TGTGCCAGCAGCGTTACCGGGACAGTGGGTGAAAAACTGTTTTTT
clone_size: NA
d_call: TRBD1
j_call: TRBJ1-4
v_call: TRBV9

cdr3_aa: CASSPRTAPSGNTIYF
cdr3_nt: TGTGCCAGCTCACCACGGACCGCACCCTCTGGAAACACCATATATTTT
clone_size: NA
d_call: NA
j_call: TRBJ1-3
v_call: TRBV18

cdr3_aa: CASSLGGWPEAFF
cdr3_nt: TGTGCCAGCAGTCTGGGCGGGTGGCCTGAAGCTTTCTTT
clone_size: NA
d_call: NA
j_call: TRBJ1-1
v_call: TRBV12-3/TRBV12-4

cdr3_aa: CASSFRDRGVNQPQHF
cdr3_nt: TGTGCCAGCAGTTTTAGGGACAGGGGCGTCAATCAGCCCCAGCATTTT
clone_size: NA
d_call: TRBD1
j_call: TRBJ1-5
v_call: TRBV28

cdr3_aa: CASGTNTEAFF
cdr3_nt: TGTGCCAGCGGAACCAACACTGAAGCTTTCTTT
clone_size: NA
d_call: NA
j_call: TRBJ1-1
v_call: TRBV6-6

cdr3_aa: CASGGGRTIYF
cdr3_nt: TGCGCCAGCGGGGGAGGTCGCACCATATATTTT
clone_size: NA
d_call: NA
j_call: TRBJ1-3
v_call: TRBV5-1

cdr3_aa: CASSDRAGGEGAFF
cdr3_nt: TGTGCCAGCAGCGACCGTGCTGGGGGGGAGGGGGCTTTCTTT
clone_size: NA
d_call: NA
j_call: TRBJ1-1
v_call: TRBV7-2

cdr3_aa: CASSIYTAGYYEQYF
cdr3_nt: TGTGCCAGTAGTATTTATACGGCGGGCTACTACGAGCAGTACTTC
clone_size: NA
d_call: NA
j_call: TRBJ2-7
v_call: TRBV19

cdr3_aa: CASSPSGVYNEQFF
cdr3_nt: TGTGCCAGCAGTCCCTCGGGAGTGTACAATGAGCAGTTCTTC
clone_size: NA
d_call: NA
j_call: TRBJ2-1
v_call: TRBV28

cdr3_aa: CASSRRQQNEKLFF
cdr3_nt: TGTGCCAGCAGCCGCCGACAGCAAAATGAAAAACTGTTTTTT
clone_size: NA
d_call: NA
j_call: TRBJ1-4
v_call: TRBV3-1/TRBV3-2

cdr3_aa: CASSQAFGTNSGAGTSGTRGEQYF
cdr3_nt: TGTGCCAGCAGCCAAGCTTTTGGGACCAACTCGGGAGCCGGGACTAGCGGGACCAGGGGCGAGCAGTACTTC
clone_size: NA
d_call: TRBD2
j_call: TRBJ2-7
v_call: TRBV3-1/TRBV3-2

cdr3_aa: CATSRDVAGGPDTGELFF
cdr3_nt: TGTGCCACCAGCAGAGATGTAGCGGGGGGGCCGGACACCGGGGAGCTGTTTTTT
clone_size: few
d_call: TRBD2
j_call: TRBJ2-2
v_call: TRBV15

cdr3_aa: CASSLVFERGGLEQFF
cdr3_nt: TGTGCCAGCAGCTTAGTCTTCGAGCGGGGGGGCCTCGAGCAGTTCTTC
clone_size: NA
d_call: TRBD2
j_call: TRBJ2-1
v_call: TRBV7-2

cdr3_aa: CASSPSGRAGELFF
cdr3_nt: TGTGCCAGCAGTCCCAGCGGGAGGGCCGGGGAGCTGTTTTTT
clone_size: NA
d_call: TRBD2
j_call: TRBJ2-2
v_call: TRBV28

cdr3_aa: CASSSYRGLGNEKLFF
cdr3_nt: TGTGCCAGCAGCTCTTACAGGGGGCTTGGTAATGAAAAACTGTTTTTT
clone_size: many
d_call: TRBD1
j_call: TRBJ1-4
v_call: TRBV7-9

cdr3_aa: CASSLRRTGPNEKLFF
cdr3_nt: TGTGCCAGCAGCTTAAGGAGGACAGGCCCAAATGAAAAACTGTTTTTT
clone_size: NA
d_call: TRBD1
j_call: TRBJ1-4
v_call: TRBV7-6